This T cell receptor (beta chain) was captured in a study of beta chain features in type 1 diabetes. Germline CDR1 reads SGHRS; CDR2 reads YFSETQ. The CDR3 is 15 amino acids. Trimming removed 4 bases from V and 6 bases from J; junction bases left unmatched: 4. Expressed TCRB transcripts were sequenced after all isolated RNA was converted to cDNA. Measured with immunoSEQ multiplex PCR; TCRdb has only the in-frame clones, and not every one. The sample includes approximately 330,000 clones, approximately 10% of them seen just once. The chain uses TRBV5-1 and TRBJ2-1; 13 bases line up with TRBD2. Sequencing was carried out using naive CD4+ T cells from blood. The receptor's source is a woman aged 25-40 years in good health. CDR3 sequence reads: CASSRTSGSPNEQFF. The CDR3 nucleotides read TGCGCCAGCAGCAGGACTAGCGGGAGCCCCAATGAGCAGTTCTTC.